The rows below give T cell receptor beta chains drawn from one sample of a study of T cells in pancreatic ductal adenocarcinoma. TCRdb keeps only in-frame clones here, not all; method: immunoSEQ multiplex PCR. The repertoire includes about 30,000 clones, around nine tenths of them detected once, and less than 2.5% sits in the top ten. Sequenced sample: PBMCs. Receptors originate from a human donor with pancreatic ductal adenocarcinoma. Each CDR3 is given with its conserved first and last residue. D genes are given only for firm matches. Only part of the rows carry a size: once, few, many, or a class if the clone is expanded.

>TRBJ2-5|.|TRBD1|TRBV7-2
CASSSGGVWQTQYF
TGTGCCAGCAGCTCAGGGGGCGTGTGGCAGACCCAGTACTTC
>TRBJ1-1|once|.|TRBV14
CASSQDWGRGHTEAFF
TGTGCCAGCAGCCAAGATTGGGGAAGAGGGCACACTGAAGCTTTCTTT
>TRBJ2-7|.|.|TRBV2
CASSEGYEQYF
TGTGCCAGCAGTGAAGGCTACGAGCAGTACTTC
>TRBJ1-1|once|.|TRBV18
CASSPSLLGRGTEAFF
TGTGCCAGCTCACCCTCCTTACTCGGGAGGGGCACTGAAGCTTTCTTT
>TRBJ1-3|.|.|TRBV28
CASSPPRRGSGNTIYF
TGTGCCAGCAGTCCCCCCCGACGAGGCTCTGGAAACACCATATATTTT
>TRBJ2-6|.|TRBD1|TRBV7-9
CASLEPGQGALAGANVLTF
TGTGCCAGCCTCGAACCGGGACAGGGGGCTCTGGCTGGGGCCAACGTCCTGACTTTC
>TRBJ2-5|.|.|TRBV7-2
CASSLAPRETQYF
TGTGCCAGCAGCTTAGCGCCTCGAGAGACCCAGTACTTC
>TRBJ2-3|.|TRBD1|TRBV19
CASRNPGTGVADTQYF
TGTGCCAGTAGGAATCCCGGGACAGGGGTCGCAGATACGCAGTATTTT
>TRBJ2-2|.|.|TRBV7-2
CASSLVGGADTGELFF
TGTGCCAGCAGCTTAGTAGGAGGGGCGGACACCGGGGAGCTGTTTTTT
>TRBJ2-5|.|TRBD2|TRBV5-4
CASSDDPSGRKTQYF
TGTGCCAGCAGCGATGACCCAAGCGGGAGAAAGACCCAGTACTTC
>TRBJ2-5|.|.|TRBV29-1
CSVDWVETQYF
TGCAGCGTTGACTGGGTAGAGACCCAGTACTTC
>TRBJ2-2|.|.|TRBV30
CAWSVTLVGTGELFF
TGTGCCTGGAGTGTAACCCTTGTGGGTACCGGGGAGCTGTTTTTT
>TRBJ1-2|.|TRBD1|TRBV18
CASSPTGTGEGYTF
TGTGCCAGCTCCCCTACCGGGACAGGGGAAGGCTACACCTTC
>TRBJ2-5|once|.|TRBV5-8
CASSSQMKAVGRETQYF
TGTGCCAGCAGCTCCCAGATGAAAGCCGTGGGGCGAGAGACCCAGTACTTC
>TRBJ2-7|.|.|TRBV28
CASSLFLFSDYEQYF
TGTGCCAGCAGTTTATTCCTATTTAGCGACTACGAGCAGTACTTC
>TRBJ2-3|.|.|TRBV7-9
CASSLGSWVGGTDTQYF
TGTGCCAGCAGCTTAGGTTCCTGGGTTGGTGGCACAGATACGCAGTATTTT
>TRBJ1-3|.|.|TRBV29-1
CSVVLSSGNTIYF
TGCAGCGTTGTGCTGAGCTCTGGAAACACCATATATTTT
>TRBJ1-2|.|TRBD1|TRBV5-8
CASSPRTGAVGYTF
TGTGCCAGCAGCCCGCGGACAGGGGCGGTTGGCTACACCTTC
>TRBJ2-1|.|.|TRBV27
CASSLSGWSSYNEQFF
TGTGCCAGCAGTTTATCAGGATGGAGCTCCTACAATGAGCAGTTCTTC
>TRBJ2-5|.|TRBD2|TRBV5-1
CASSPTSGRAVIKTQYF
TGCGCCAGCAGCCCCACTAGCGGGAGGGCAGTGATAAAGACCCAGTACTTC
>TRBJ1-1|.|TRBD1|TRBV27
CASSLETGKTFF
TGTGCCAGCAGTCTAGAGACAGGGAAAACTTTCTTT
>TRBJ2-3|.|TRBD2|TRBV2
CASSERAGGLSDTQYF
TGTGCCAGCAGTGAGAGGGCGGGAGGGCTTTCAGATACGCAGTATTTT
>TRBJ1-1|.|TRBD1|TRBV10-3
CAISEPAARGDTEAFF
TGTGCCATCAGTGAGCCAGCGGCCAGGGGGGACACTGAAGCTTTCTTT
>TRBJ1-1|.|.|TRBV7-9
CAGEEQLNTEAFF
TGTGCCGGGGAGGAACAATTGAACACTGAAGCTTTCTTT
>TRBJ2-7|once|.|TRBV15
CATSRVSGASTYEQYF
TGTGCCACCAGCAGAGTGTCCGGGGCATCTACCTACGAGCAGTACTTC
>TRBJ1-5|once|.|TRBV6-1
CATKVGQGDQPQHF
TGTGCCACCAAGGTCGGCCAGGGCGACCAGCCCCAGCATTTT
>TRBJ2-3|.|.|TRBV10-3
CAISESVTSTDTQYF
TGTGCCATCAGTGAGTCGGTAACAAGCACAGATACGCAGTATTTT
>TRBJ2-2|.|.|TRBV21-1
CATIEYGGRFDTGELFF
TGTGCCACCATTGAGTATGGCGGGAGGTTTGACACCGGGGAGCTGTTTTTT
>TRBJ2-3|.|TRBD2|TRBV7-8
CASSLIVGAGGDPHTDTQYF
TGTGCCAGCAGCTTAATAGTTGGAGCGGGAGGGGACCCACACACAGATACGCAGTATTTT